This TCR beta chain was captured by sequencing in a study of blood T cell repertoires in COVID-19. Study in general: Samples came from the United States, Italy and Spain, spanning acute and convalescent COVID-19. The cDNA or gDNA used as material had been derived from T cells, B-cell-depleted T cells, or PBMCs.

In the study's own analysis: Nucleated cell counts were estimated from reference gene primer amplification. Here immunoSEQ multiplex PCR was the method, and the copy in TCRdb shows in-frame clones only, minus some. That table supplies the V and J calls and clone size; D and trimming were determined from the DNA. This sample has about 180,000 clones, with around 83% found just once. V shed 5 bases and J 6 bases; nucleotides not matched to a gene: 3. Germline CDR1 reads MNHEY; CDR2 reads SMNVEV (reference sequence). The CDR3 runs to 14 residues. The clonotype comes from a human donor in a cohort sampled during active COVID-19. The gene calls are TRBV27 and TRBJ2-2, with TRBD2 identical over 10 bases. What was sequenced was peripheral blood. CDR3 in DNA: TGTGCCAGCAGTCTCGGACTAGCGGCCGGGGAGCTGTTTTTT. Amino acid sequence: CASSLGLAAGELFF.